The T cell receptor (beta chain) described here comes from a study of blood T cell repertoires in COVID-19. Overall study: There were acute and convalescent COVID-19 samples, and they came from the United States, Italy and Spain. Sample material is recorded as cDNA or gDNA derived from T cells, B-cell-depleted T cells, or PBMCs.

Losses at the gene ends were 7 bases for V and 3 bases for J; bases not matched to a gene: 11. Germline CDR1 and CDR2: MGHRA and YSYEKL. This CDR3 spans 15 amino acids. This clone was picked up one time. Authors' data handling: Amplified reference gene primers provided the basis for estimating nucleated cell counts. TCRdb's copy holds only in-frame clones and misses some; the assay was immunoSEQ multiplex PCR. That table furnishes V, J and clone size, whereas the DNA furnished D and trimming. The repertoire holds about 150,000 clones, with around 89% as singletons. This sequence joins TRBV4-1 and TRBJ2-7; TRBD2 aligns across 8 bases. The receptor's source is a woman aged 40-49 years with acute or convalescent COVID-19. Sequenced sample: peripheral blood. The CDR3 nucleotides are TGCGCCAGCACCCCAGATGGTAGCGGGATCTACGAGCAGTACTTC. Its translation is CASTPDGSGIYEQYF.